A single sample gave rise to the 21 T cell receptor beta chains below, sequenced in a study of CD8+CD57+ T cells in acquired aplastic anemia. Genomic DNA templated the TCR beta VDJ and CDR3 profiling. From the reads, TCRdb called clonotypes with MiXCR, one entry per CDR3 protein. The sample carries 150,000 to 200,000 distinct CDR3 sequences, around half recorded once. It was patients with CD8+CD57+ cell expansion by flow cytometry who were chosen for sequencing. Sequencing used sorted CD4+, CD8+, or CD8+CD57+ T cells (not recorded which) from PBMCs. The receptors here all came from a human donor with aplastic anemia.

This clonotype was recorded at least ten times. J is TRBJ2-5 and V is TRBV19; D uncertain. The CDR3 is 13 amino acids. CDR1 is LNHDA and CDR2 is SQIVND in the germline V gene (reference sequence). V lost 3 bases to trimming and J lost 2 bases, with 7 bases between them. This chain's CDR3 is CASSILGQETQYF. The CDR3, as DNA: TGTGCCAGTAGTATTTTGGGGCAAGAGACCCAGTACTTC. Based on the CDR3 plus reference TRBV19 and TRBJ2-5, the full variable domain is DGGITQSPKYLFRKEGQNVTLSCEQNLNHDAMYWYRQDPGQGLRLIYYSQIVNDFQKGDIAEGYSVSREKKESFPLTVTSAQKNPTAFYLCASSILGQETQYFGPGTRLLVL.

The V gene is TRBV11-2, the J gene TRBJ2-7; TRBD2 matches 8 bases. The CDR3 consists of 12 residues. The ends lost 3 bases at V and 6 bases at J; junction bases unmatched: 1. In germline, CDR1 is SGHAT, CDR2 FQNNGV. The CDR3 reads CASSLGTSEQYF. As DNA, the CDR3 is TGTGCCAGCAGCTTGGGGACTAGCGAGCAGTACTTC. Combining the CDR3 with reference TRBV11-2 and TRBJ2-7 gives the whole variable domain EAGVAQSPRYKIIEKRQSVAFWCNPISGHATLYWYQQILGQGPKLLIQFQNNGVVDDSQLPKDRFSAERLKGVDSTLKIQPAKLEDSAVYLCASSLGTSEQYFGPGTRLTVT.

The chain is built from TRBV7-9 and TRBJ1-2; D is possibly TRBD1 (6 bases). The V and J ends lost 5 bases and 7 bases respectively, with 8 bases between them. This CDR3 contains 11 residues. Germline CDR1 reads SEHNR; CDR2 reads FQNEAQ (reference sequence). CDR3: CASSGGTGYTF. The CDR3 DNA sequence: TGTGCCAGCAGCGGGGGCACTGGCTACACCTTC.

This clonotype was seen many times. The chain recombines TRBV24-1 with TRBJ2-6; D could derive from TRBD1 or TRBD2 (5 bases each). Germline values: CDR1 KGHDR, CDR2 SFDVKD. V was trimmed by 4 bases and J by 4 bases, leaving 13 bases between them. The CDR3 contains 16 residues. The CDR3 reads CATSDPGRSGANVLTF. CDR3 DNA sequence: TGTGCCACCAGTGACCCGGGACGCTCCGGGGCCAACGTCCTGACTTTC.

In regard to this clonotype: One end of the junction does not line up with germline, which may come from a read error. The chain employs TRBV10-3 and TRBJ2-3; 10 bases fit TRBD2. Germline V gives CDR1 ENHRY, CDR2 SYGVKD. The CDR3 sequence is 14 residues long. This CDR3 reads CASSEAGGADTQYF. As DNA, the CDR3 is TGTGCCAGCAGTGAAGCGGGGGGGGCAGATACGCAGTATTTT.

The V and J genes are TRBV7-2 and TRBJ1-4; D gene ambiguous. Germline V gene data show CDR1 as SGHTA and CDR2 as FQGNSA. The germline V and J ends were trimmed by 5 bases and 3 bases, with 13 bases remaining between them. This CDR3 spans 15 amino acids. This chain's CDR3 is CASSPPGAPNEKLFF. CDR3 sequence (DNA): TGTGCCAGCAGCCCCCCGGGCGCCCCTAATGAAAAACTGTTTTTT.

This clonotype has a count of ten or more. V and J are TRBV20-1 and TRBJ2-5, with 9 positions matching TRBD2. Trimming took 0 bases from V and 5 from J; bases not matched to a gene: 7. The CDR3 is made up of 15 amino acids. The V gene's germline CDR1 is DFQATT and CDR2 SNEGSKA (reference sequence). The DNA for the CDR3 is TGCAGTGCTAGAGAGAGAGCGGGGGGTACCGAGACCCAGTACTTC. Encoded protein: CSARERAGGTETQYF.

In its sample, this clonotype was seen a few times. The rearrangement links TRBV6-1 to TRBJ1-1, with TRBD1 matching over 9 bases. V was clipped by 8 bases and J by 6 bases; unmatched bases: 10. The CDR3 totals 14 residues. CDR1 is MNHNS, CDR2 SASEGT, per germline. This chain's CDR3 is CASSPTGGVSEAFF. In nucleotides, the CDR3 is TGTGCCAGCTCACCGACAGGGGGAGTCTCTGAAGCTTTCTTT.

The chain is built from TRBV10-1 and TRBJ1-6, with 9 bases matching TRBD1. Germline-derived CDR1 and CDR2 are WNHNN and SYGVQD (reference sequence). V lost 11 bases and J lost 8; bases outside the gene matches: 7. This CDR3 contains 13 residues. The CDR3 nucleotides are TGCGCCGGACGGACAGGGGTTGATTCACCCCTCCACTTT. It translates to CAGRTGVDSPLHF.

The genes are TRBV20-1 and TRBJ1-6; D is perhaps TRBD1 (6 bases). CDR1 is DFQATT and CDR2 is SNEGSKA in the germline V gene (reference sequence). V gave up 4 bases and J gave up 7 bases, with 11 bases separating them. The CDR3 consists of 13 residues. CDR3 bases: TGCAGTGCTAAGGGGGGAGGGAATTCACCCCTCCACTTT. It is translated as CSAKGGGNSPLHF.

The chain has TRBV15 and TRBJ1-5, with D unresolved. Germline V lookup: CDR1 LNHNV, CDR2 YYDKDF (reference sequence). The CDR3 loop spans 15 amino acids. V gave up 1 base and J gave up 0 bases, with 7 bases separating them. As DNA, the CDR3 is TGTGCCACCAGCAGAGGGGGAACTAGCAATCAGCCCCAGCATTTT. Translation gives CATSRGGTSNQPQHF. The full variable domain, rest sourced from reference TRBV15 and TRBJ1-5, is DAMVIQNPRYQVTQFGKPVTLSCSQTLNHNVMYWYQQKSSQAPKLLFHYYDKDFNNEADTPDNFQSRRPNTSFCFLDIRSPGLGDTAMYLCATSRGGTSNQPQHFGDGTRLSIL.

The rearrangement uses TRBV7-9 and TRBJ1-2, with no clear D. Germline V CDR1 and CDR2: SEHNR, FQNEAQ (reference sequence). V was shortened by 4 bases and J by 3 bases, with 6 bases between the two germline ends. This CDR3 contains 12 residues. The CDR3 DNA reads TGTGCCAGCAGCTCGGACGACTATGGCTACACCTTC. It yields the protein CASSSDDYGYTF.

This rearrangement joins TRBV20-1 to TRBJ2-3, with D unresolved. Trimming pared 2 bases from V and 6 bases from J, leaving 12 bases between. The CDR3 consists of 13 residues. CDR1 and CDR2 (germline): DFQATT, SNEGSKA (reference sequence). CDR3 region: CSARNDLRDTQYF. CDR3 in DNA: TGCAGTGCTAGAAATGATCTCCGGGATACGCAGTATTTT.

The chain couples TRBV6-2 or TRBV6-3 to TRBJ1-5; 9 bases map to TRBD1. Germline CDR1 reads MNHEY; CDR2 reads SVGEGT. This CDR3 comprises 15 residues. V was clipped by 6 bases and J by 3 bases; unmatched bases: 6. As DNA, the CDR3 is TGTGCCAGCAGAGAACAGGGGGCTTACAATCAGCCCCAGCATTTT. It yields the protein CASREQGAYNQPQHF.

Notes on this clonotype: A much larger clone is a single base away; this may be a read error. Here the CDR3 reads CAGSSRTSGGAVDTQYF. In DNA form, the CDR3 reads TGCGCCGGCAGCTCCAGGACTAGCGGGGGGGCCGTAGATACGCAGTATTTT. This chain joins TRBV5-1 and TRBJ2-3; 15 bases map to TRBD2. CDR3 length equals 17 residues. Per the germline V gene, CDR1 is SGHRS and CDR2 is YFSETQ.

In this sample, this clonotype turned up many times. The genes are TRBV2 and TRBJ1-1, with TRBD1 identical over 8 bases. Germline CDR1 and CDR2: SNHLY and FYNNEI. The CDR3 contains 15 residues. V was clipped by 5 bases and J by 0 bases; unmatched bases: 5. CDR3 residues: CASSFDRGMNTEAFF. The CDR3 coding sequence is TGTGCCAGCAGTTTTGACAGGGGAATGAACACTGAAGCTTTCTTT. Using reference TRBV2 and TRBJ1-1 for the parts outside the CDR3, the full variable domain is EPEVTQTPSHQVTQMGQEVILRCVPISNHLYFYWYRQILGQKVEFLVSFYNNEISEKSEIFDDQFSVERPDGSNFTLKIRSTKLEDSAMYFCASSFDRGMNTEAFFGQGTRLTVV.

Ten or more counts support this clonotype. The V call is TRBV4-3, the J call TRBJ1-1; D gene unclear. Deletions cut 4 bases from V and 0 bases from J, with 12 bases between. Germline V gene lookup returns CDR1 LGHNA and CDR2 YSLEER. The CDR3 runs 15 residues. DNA of the CDR3: TGCGCCAGCAGCCGCCAAAAGGGCATGAACACTGAAGCTTTCTTT. Translated, it gives CASSRQKGMNTEAFF.

This clonotype was detected many times. The chain employs TRBV6-2 or TRBV6-3 and TRBJ1-1; D is unclear. Germline V gene data show CDR1 as MNHEY and CDR2 as SVGEGT. The V gene lost 5 bases and the J gene lost 4 bases, with 11 bases spanning the gap. The CDR3 runs 13 residues. As DNA, the CDR3 is TGTGCCAGCAGTACCACGGGGTTCACTGAAGCTTTCTTT. This codes for CASSTTGFTEAFF.

The rearrangement joins TRBV12-3 or TRBV12-4 to TRBJ1-2; D gene unclear. This CDR3 has 14 residues. V was pared by 3 bases and J by 6 bases, with 14 bases between. This CDR3 reads CASSFRGAVDGYTF. CDR3 bases: TGTGCCAGCAGTTTTAGAGGAGCGGTCGATGGCTACACCTTC.

This clonotype was seen many times. The rearrangement joins TRBV24-1 to TRBJ2-5, with D hard to call. This CDR3 contains 14 residues. Between the trimmed V and J ends, which lost 4 bases and 2 bases, there was a span of 10 bases. Per the germline V gene, CDR1 is KGHDR and CDR2 is SFDVKD. The CDR3 loop is CATSESRVQETQYF. The CDR3 region has the DNA TGTGCCACCAGTGAAAGTAGGGTACAAGAGACCCAGTACTTC.

This clonotype was recorded at least ten times. V is TRBV12-3 or TRBV12-4 and J is TRBJ1-2; perhaps TRBD1 as D (6 bases). This CDR3 comprises 13 residues. Deletions cut 6 bases from V and 8 bases from J, with 16 bases between. The CDR3, as DNA: TGTGCCAGCAGGCAACAGGGATCGGGGGGCTACACCTTC. The encoded protein is CASRQQGSGGYTF.